Following are 16 T cell receptor beta chains from one sample sequenced in a study of PD-1 blockade in classical Hodgkin lymphoma. Autologous stem cell transplantation was followed by relapse in every patient, and brentuximab vedotin exposure varied. The data were produced by immunoSEQ multiplex PCR, yet TCRdb's version contains in-frame clones alone and is incomplete. The table has approximately 84,000 clones, under 90% seen once. The source was peripheral blood mononuclear cells (PBMCs), collected at baseline. The receptors originated from a human donor with classical Hodgkin lymphoma.

The J gene is TRBJ1-4, the V gene TRBV2; D remains unclear. Germline V gives CDR1 SNHLY, CDR2 FYNNEI. The V end lost 3 bases, the J end lost 14 bases, and 10 bases lay between the germline ends. The length of the CDR3 is 11 residues. CDR3 protein: CASSERSVLFF. As DNA, the CDR3 is TGTGCCAGCAGTGAGCGTAGCGTTCTGTTTTTT.

The chain combines TRBV7-2 with TRBJ2-5; D unclear. Germline-derived CDR1 and CDR2 are SGHTA and FQGNSA. The CDR3 has 16 amino acids. V lost 6 bases to trimming and J lost 2 bases, with 19 bases between them. The CDR3 DNA is TGTGCCAGCAGACCAGACCCGGCAGTTTGGCAAGAGACCCAGTACTTC. It codes for CASRPDPAVWQETQYF.

V and J are TRBV11-2 and TRBJ2-7; 9 bases are a match to TRBD2. The CDR3 consists of 17 residues. V lost 1 base, J lost 0 bases, and 7 bases stayed unmatched. Germline V gene data show CDR1 as SGHAT and CDR2 as FQNNGV. This chain's CDR3 is CASSLGAGGWSSYEQYF. CDR3 DNA sequence: TGTGCCAGCAGCTTAGGTGCGGGAGGGTGGTCCTCCTACGAGCAGTACTTC.

The V call is TRBV10-1, the J call TRBJ2-5, with 7 bases aligning to TRBD1. Germline CDR1 WNHNN, CDR2 SYGVQD (reference sequence). V trimming: 6 bases; J trimming: 4 bases; junction bases outside the gene matches: 5. The CDR3 has 13 residues. CDR3 nucleotide sequence: TGCGCCAGCAGCAGAACAGGGGTAGAGACCCAGTACTTC. Its protein product is CASSRTGVETQYF.

The V call is TRBV6-1, the J call TRBJ1-3, with 7 bases that match TRBD1. Trimming removed 4 bases from V and 7 bases from J; junction bases left unmatched: 13. Germline V lookup: CDR1 MNHNS, CDR2 SASEGT. CDR3 length equals 16 residues. The CDR3 here is CASSGAGRAGGNTIYF. The CDR3 DNA sequence: TGTGCCAGCAGTGGGGCAGGTCGCGCAGGGGGGAACACCATATATTTT.

This chain joins TRBV30 and TRBJ2-2; D remains unclear. Germline V gene data show CDR1 as GTSNPN and CDR2 as SVGIG (reference sequence). The germline V and J ends were trimmed by 0 bases and 6 bases, with 5 bases remaining between them. The CDR3 loop spans 12 amino acids. This CDR3 reads CAWSVVAGELFF. The CDR3 coding sequence is TGTGCCTGGAGTGTAGTTGCCGGGGAGCTGTTTTTT. The complete variable domain, with remaining parts taken from reference TRBV30 and TRBJ2-2, reads SQTIHQWPATLVQPVGSPLSLECTVEGTSNPNLYWYRQAAGRGLQLLFYSVGIGQISSEVPQNLSASRPQDRQFILSSKKLLLSDSGFYLCAWSVVAGELFFGEGSRLTVL.

With regard to this clone: This sample also contains other DNA sequences that code for the same CDR3. CDR3 sequence reads: CASRGGSYEQYF. Here the CDR3 DNA reads TGTGCCAGCAGGGGGGGGTCCTACGAGCAGTACTTC. The rearrangement uses TRBV2 and TRBJ2-7; 7 bases align to TRBD2. This CDR3 has 12 amino acids. Looked up from germline, CDR1 is SNHLY and CDR2 is FYNNEI. Trimming cost V 6 bases and J 1 base; bases outside gene matches: 0.

V and J are TRBV4-3 and TRBJ2-1; 12 bases match TRBD2. This CDR3 is 18 amino acids long. Germline CDR1 reads LGHNA; CDR2 reads YSLEER. The V segment lost 3 bases and the J segment 8 bases; nucleotides outside the gene matches: 14. CDR3: CASSQELAGGPIMHEQFF. The CDR3 DNA sequence: TGCGCCAGCAGCCAGGAGCTAGCGGGAGGGCCTATCATGCATGAGCAGTTCTTC.

V gene TRBV7-9 combines with J gene TRBJ2-3; no clear D gene. Germline V lookup: CDR1 SEHNR, CDR2 FQNEAQ (reference sequence). The CDR3 totals 13 residues. The germline V and J ends were trimmed by 5 bases and 2 bases, with 8 bases remaining between them. The CDR3 reads CASSLHTTDTQYF. The CDR3 DNA follows: TGTGCCAGCAGCCTCCACACCACAGATACGCAGTATTTT.

The table lists this clone with a count of one. The CDR3 spells CASSQGQGAAYEQYF. The CDR3 region has the DNA TGCGCCAGCAGCCAGGGACAGGGCGCGGCCTACGAGCAGTACTTC. The V gene is TRBV4-3, the J gene TRBJ2-5; 9 positions agree with TRBD1. The J call may be wrong; the DNA end is better matched by TRBJ2-7. The CDR3 contains 15 residues. Germline V CDR1 and CDR2: LGHNA, YSLEER.

A single count supports this clone. The genes are TRBV25-1 and TRBJ1-2; 9 positions match TRBD1. With V trimmed by 4 bases and J by 7 bases, 4 bases remained unmatched. CDR1 MGHDK and CDR2 SYGVNS come from the germline V gene. The length of the CDR3 is 13 residues. CDR3 bases: TGTGCCAGCAGTGGGGACAGGGCCCGTGGCTACACCTTC. Its translation: CASSGDRARGYTF.

The chain carries TRBV6-1 and TRBJ1-1, with D perhaps matching TRBD1 (6 bases). V was trimmed by 10 bases and J by 3 bases, leaving 21 bases between them. The CDR3 contains 15 residues. Germline-derived CDR1 and CDR2 are MNHNS and SASEGT. The CDR3 sequence is CATHGGATVYTEAFF. DNA of the CDR3: TGTGCCACCCACGGGGGGGCGACAGTATACACTGAAGCTTTCTTT.

In this sample, this clone turned up once. V gene TRBV10-3 combines with J gene TRBJ2-2; D unclear. V lost 3 bases, J lost 4 bases, and 9 bases lay in between. This CDR3 contains 14 residues. The germline V gene has CDR1 ENHRY and CDR2 SYGVKD. The CDR3 here is CAISDQQSTGELFF. The CDR3 nucleotides are TGTGCCATCAGTGATCAGCAGAGCACCGGGGAGCTGTTTTTT.

The rearrangement links TRBV18 to TRBJ1-1; D is uncertain. The CDR3 covers 14 residues. CDR1 is KGHSH and CDR2 is LQKENI in the germline V gene. Trimming removed 3 bases at V and 5 bases at J, with 13 bases between. The CDR3, as DNA: TGTGCCAGCTCACCGGAGCTCCTGAGGACTGAAGCTTTCTTT. Amino acid sequence: CASSPELLRTEAFF. Full variable domain (remainder filled in from reference TRBV18 and TRBJ1-1): NAGVMQNPRHLVRRRGQEARLRCSPMKGHSHVYWYRQLPEEGLKFMVYLQKENIIDESGMPKERFSAEFPKEGPSILRIQQVVRGDSAAYFCASSPELLRTEAFFGQGTRLTVV.

The gene calls are TRBV6-5 and TRBJ2-3, with D perhaps given as TRBD1 or TRBD2 (5 bases each). Germline V lookup: CDR1 MNHEY, CDR2 SVGAGI. This CDR3 region has 13 residues. Deletions cut 8 bases from V and 2 bases from J, with 11 bases between. The CDR3 is CASRDRNTDTQYF. DNA for the CDR3: TGTGCCAGCCGGGACCGAAACACAGATACGCAGTATTTT.

The V call is TRBV7-9, the J call TRBJ1-2; 10 nucleotides align to TRBD1. The CDR3 covers 16 residues. The V and J ends lost 6 bases and 2 bases, in that order; junction bases with no gene match: 9. CDR1 and CDR2 (germline): SEHNR, FQNEAQ (reference sequence). CDR3 nucleotide sequence: TGTGCCAGCAGTCTTGACAGGGGGCTGGCGAACTATGGCTACACCTTC. Protein sequence: CASSLDRGLANYGYTF.